A single T cell receptor (beta chain) is shown here with its context. Its specificity is unknown. The data originate from a study of shared clonotypes between healthy human individuals. Study results and caveats: The study's rarefaction showed incomplete sorted-subset sequencing despite large depth. Clonotype sharing among donors was expected to depend on sequencing depth.

The V gene lost 3 bases and the J gene lost 8 bases, with 11 bases spanning the gap. This CDR3 spans 13 amino acids. Germline lookup yields CDR1 LNHDA and CDR2 SQIVND (reference sequence). The assay was immunoSEQ multiplex PCR, and TCRdb's table has in-frame clones only and misses some. The sample records approximately 2,300,000 clones, around 90% being singletons. Material: naive CD4+ T cells from PBMCs. Subset defined: CD45RA+ positively selected. This TCR was recovered from a man younger than 35 in good health. Some clones in this sample may be carry-over from other donors' samples. The chain uses TRBV19 and TRBJ2-1; possible D gene TRBD1, 5 bases. The CDR3 DNA sequence: TGTGCCAGTAGTATCGCTTACAGGTATGAGCAGTTCTTC. Translation gives CASSIAYRYEQFF.